This T cell receptor beta chain was sequenced in a study of blood T cell repertoires in COVID-19. About the research overall: Spain, Italy and the United States supplied samples that represented acute and convalescent COVID-19.

The CDR3 is made up of 13 amino acids. Trimming left V 3 bases short and J 3 bases short, with 7 bases between. Looked up from germline, CDR1 is KGHDR and CDR2 is SFDVKD. Original data processing: The authors estimated nucleated cell counts from reference gene primer amplification. Produced via immunoSEQ multiplex PCR; TCRdb's table is partial and in-frame only. That table is the source of V, J and clone size, and D and trimming were worked out from the DNA. The sample shows 300,000 to 400,000 clones, about 87% of them seen only once. In its sample, this clone was seen once. While infection was still active, Seattle patients were enrolled and then followed longitudinally.

The chain employs TRBV24-1 and TRBJ2-5, with no clear D. Sequencing was carried out using peripheral blood. This TCR derives from a man aged 25 to 40 with COVID-19, enrolled during active disease. The CDR3 reads CATSDELEETQYF. The CDR3 nucleotides are TGTGCCACCAGTGATGAGCTGGAAGAGACCCAGTACTTC.